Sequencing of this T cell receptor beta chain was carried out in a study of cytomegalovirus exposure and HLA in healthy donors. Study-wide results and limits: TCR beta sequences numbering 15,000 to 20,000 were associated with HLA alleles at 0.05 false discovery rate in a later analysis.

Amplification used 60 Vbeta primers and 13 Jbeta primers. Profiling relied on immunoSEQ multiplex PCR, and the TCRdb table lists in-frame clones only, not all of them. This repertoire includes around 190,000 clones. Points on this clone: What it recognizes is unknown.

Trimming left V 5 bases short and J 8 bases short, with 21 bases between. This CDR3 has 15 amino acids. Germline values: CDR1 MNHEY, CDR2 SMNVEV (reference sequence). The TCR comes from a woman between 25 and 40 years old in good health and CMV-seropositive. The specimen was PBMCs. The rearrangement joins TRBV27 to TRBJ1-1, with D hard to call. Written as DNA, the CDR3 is TGTGCCAGCAGTCATACCCCTGGCGGGGTAGTGGAAGCTTTCTTT. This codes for CASSHTPGGVVEAFF.